This TCR beta chain was captured in a study of cytomegalovirus exposure and HLA in healthy donors (dated by TCRdb to 2017 to 2019). At the level of the whole study: An earlier analysis of 550 to 700 of the donors reported 276 Gb of sequence data and 117 million unique TCR beta sequences from 150 million to 200 million T cells. Around 300 gigabases of sequencing data and approximately 85 million unique TCR sequences were included in an early release covering over 600 HLA-typed donors. On average, about 240,000 unique TCR beta nucleotide sequences were sequenced per donor among some 430 genotyped donors of the cohort, with roughly 20% of those sequences being non-productive. Five DR-DQ haplotypes were handled as single units for association and clustering because linkage in the cohort was strong. The study profiled the T cell repertoires of fewer than 850 subjects by immunosequencing and related them to cytomegalovirus serostatus. Donor age, sex, ethnicity and CMV serostatus were collected together with the repertoire data. In a later genetic analysis, genome-wide SNP genotypes for 398 of the 666 donors were used, and that subset was treated as a discovery cohort. High-throughput TCR immunosequencing, statistical association of individual TCRs with disease status, and machine learning were combined to predict cytomegalovirus infection status. The aim of the study was to test whether cataloging public T cell receptors could identify signatures of past pathogen exposure. The number of typed donors differed by locus: about 620-640 for A, B, C, DRB1 and DQB1; 500 to 550 for DQA1; approximately 600 for DPA1; and approximately 450 for DPB1. Among the approximately 400 genotyped donors, more than 70% belonged to the genetic ancestry cluster associated with self-reported Caucasian donors. All discovery cohort repertoires had been generated on a single sequencing platform. In an earlier analysis of 500 to 650 of the donors, high-throughput TCR beta sequencing was used to judge whether each TCR beta V gene segment behaved as functional or pseudogenic. A later analysis re-analyzed previously published TCR beta repertoires from 666 donors and added high-resolution HLA genotyping to study TCR occurrence patterns. HLA typing covered class I and class II loci at four-digit resolution. Rather than drawing on any new phenotypic data, the later analysis identified candidate immune exposures from TCR beta sequences and the way those sequences occurred across donors. A separate validation cohort of more than 100 different subjects was used in addition to the approximately 610-subject first cohort.

Overall study results and their limits: Some 15 rarely observed V segments, including chromosome 9 orphons, were excluded from the earlier analysis of approximately 500 of the donors because counts were too low. Because some donors lacked HLA typing at each locus, the association tests relied only on the typed subset. Because the 87-base-pair reads could not distinguish some IMGT-functional V segments, including TRBV6-2 and TRBV6-3, those segments were excluded. A group of highly shared sequence variants was considered likely to be a technical artifact of the sequencing pipeline. Cytomegalovirus status was reported to be diagnosed by the classifier with high specificity and sensitivity in both the original and validation cohorts. A later analysis found that HLA-associated TCR beta chains were more clonally expanded and had lower generation probabilities than equally common non-associated chains. Assigning TCR associations to individual alleles was difficult when HLA alleles, especially DR and DQ, strongly co-occurred. In a later analysis, most CMV-associated TCR beta chains were found to appear HLA-restricted, with HLA associations seemingly driven largely by CMV exposure. Roughly uniform sequencing depth across donors was assumed in presence/absence analyses, although this assumption may not hold. An earlier analysis of approximately 590 of the donors showed that most TCR beta V segments appeared in productive rearrangements either about 90% or about 30% of the time, which broadly matched IMGT annotations. This cohort had only TCR beta chains sequenced, and the lack of alpha or paired-chain data limited which features could be detected. Most TCR sequences were observed very rarely across donors, whereas some public TCRs were present in many individuals. Correlated functional status among segregating V segments might be attributable to linkage disequilibrium, but an unknown experimental factor could not be ruled out. Immune exposure information for the cohort was limited to CMV serostatus. A later analysis found that TCR association rates varied across HLA loci, with DRB1 alleles showing the most associated TCRs and HLA-C alleles the fewest. In a later analysis, several top co-occurrence clusters were reported to appear linked to parvovirus B19, influenza, CMV and Epstein-Barr virus. In the study, 164 TCR beta chains were listed as associated with cytomegalovirus. Specific HLA alleles were associated with 18,000 or so TCR beta sequences at a false discovery rate of 0.05 in a later analysis. A further reported finding was that TCR beta sequences accurately predicted the HLA-A and HLA-B alleles for most subjects in the first cohort. It was suggested by the authors that the approach could potentially be generalized to other disease states and immunological phenotypes. In a later genetic analysis, fewer N-insertions in productive TCRs were reported among donors in an Asian-associated ancestry cluster than the roughly 640-donor mean. In vitro tests confirmed that a few of the cytomegalovirus-associated TCR beta chains recognize cytomegalovirus antigens. V-gene and J-gene trimming of TCR beta chains was associated with a missense DCLRE1C variant in a later genetic analysis, and the association was replicated in an independent cohort.

The cohort consisted of fewer than 700 healthy bone marrow donors. At the time of sampling, every cohort member was nominally healthy, though immune exposures that went unrecorded were likely present. The donor tested CMV seropositive and was one of the 289 seropositive cohort members. A peripheral blood sample was provided by each donor, and peripheral blood mononuclear cells were used for TCR beta sequencing. Genomic DNA was extracted from the blood cell samples with the Qiagen DNeasy Blood Extraction Kit. The library was obtained by the immunoSEQ multiplex PCR assay. For the multiplex PCR, a mixture combining 60 forward primers for TCR Vbeta segments and 13 reverse primers for TCR Jbeta segments was used. The CDR3 region of rearranged TCR beta genes was amplified from genomic DNA with a multiplex PCR assay. On the Illumina HiSeq System, the amplified TCR beta libraries were sequenced as 87-base-pair reads. On the study's bioinformatics: Across the 700 or so repertoires, a later analysis counted 78 million or so unique TCR beta chains, 9.5 million to 13 million of which were shared by at least two donors. A nearest-neighbor algorithm error-corrected the raw reads and collapsed the reads into unique sequences, merging closely related sequences to remove PCR and sequencing errors. Alignment of CDR3 sequences to IMGT reference sequences was used to assign V, D and J gene segments. For a sequence to be retained, a match of at least six nucleotides to both a V gene segment and a J gene segment was required. A rearrangement was called productive if the CDR3 had no stop codons and remained in frame with V and J, and every other rearrangement was called non-productive. Following IMGT convention, CDR3 was defined as the stretch from the second conserved V-encoded cysteine up to the conserved J-encoded phenylalanine. The earlier analysis of a few hundred of the donors excluded sequences that lacked an unambiguous match to a single V gene segment. An earlier analysis of several hundred of the donors called V segments functional above 56.7% productive rearrangements and segregating when the between-donor standard deviation exceeded 5%. A statistical classification framework was developed to diagnose cytomegalovirus status using the catalog of TCR beta chain sequences. In a later analysis, TCR nucleotide sequences were compared against IMGT/GENE-DB human TR gene sequences so that V and J genes could be assigned. A later analysis assigned CDR3 sequences and most-parsimonious VDJ recombination scenarios with the TCRdist pipeline. In a later analysis, each TCR beta chain was defined by its CDR3 amino acid sequence together with its V-gene family, and reads lacking a unique V-gene family were excluded. A later analysis removed 600 or so highly shared, low-generation-probability nucleotide sequences to deal with suspected cross-contamination and a sequencing artifact. In a later analysis, a clonal expansion index for each public chain was calculated from normalized within-repertoire ranks of inferred template counts. In a later analysis, generation probabilities were computed with a VDJ recombination model fitted to out-of-frame rearrangements, and the resulting probabilities were checked against IGoR. Hypergeometric tests were used in a later analysis to score TCR-TCR, TCR-HLA and TCR-CMV co-occurrence, with a repertoire-size bias correction applied to the TCR pairs. In a later analysis, false discovery rates were estimated by permuting HLA or CMV assignments 20 times. A later analysis grouped co-occurring TCRs with DBSCAN, adding TCRdist sequence similarity when clustering within HLA-allele-positive subsets. Repertoires with fewer than 30,000 or more than 120,000 public chains were left out of co-occurrence clustering, as were about five repertoires with anomalous nucleotide sharing. TCRdb took this table from immuneACCESS and kept in-frame rearrangements with V and J called. Such tables lack part of the clones; where checked against another copy, unresolved V genes explain under half of the gap, and the rest is unexplained. The V and J calls and clone size were taken over from that table, and D and trimming were inferred from the DNA. The sample's records list some 130,000 clones. Over 1.5% of the sample is taken by the ten largest.

The CDR3 goes from the cysteine to the phenylalanine over 15 residues. Only the CDR3 part of the read is kept: 45 bases, read in frame from the first base. The germline V gene yields MDHEN for CDR1 and SYDVKM for CDR2. Unmatched junction bases come to 6, with V trimmed by 6 bases and J by 3 bases. Of note for this clone: No antigen is known for it.

The sequenced sample consisted of PBMCs. This TCR derives from a woman aged 40 to 50 in good health and CMV-seropositive. The chain is assembled from TRBV28 and TRBJ2-2, with 8 junctional bases fitting TRBD1. The DNA sequence is TGTGCCAGCAGCCCCGGACAGGGATACACCGGGGAGCTGTTTTTT. Translated, this gives CASSPGQGYTGELFF.